The rows below give T cell receptor beta chains drawn from one sample of a study of blood T cell repertoires in COVID-19. Generated by immunoSEQ multiplex PCR, the TCRdb table keeps only in-frame clones and is missing some. The sample gives about 89,000 clones, approximately 80% of which show up once; less than 20% is in the top ten. The sequenced sample was peripheral blood. These receptors were taken from an elderly woman with acute or convalescent COVID-19. Each CDR3 is given with its conserved first and last residue. A D gene is named only where the DNA matches it firmly. Clone size is shown for a subset of rows, as once, few, many or a class of expanded clone.

D: .
J: TRBJ2-7
size: once
V: TRBV19
DNA: TGTGCCAGTAGTATCCAGGTTACCTACGAGCAGTACTTC
CDR3: CASSIQVTYEQYF

D: .
J: TRBJ2-7
size: .
V: TRBV18
DNA: TGTGCCAGCTCACCACGCGCAGGGGACGGCGAGCAGTACTTC
CDR3: CASSPRAGDGEQYF

D: TRBD2
J: TRBJ2-5
size: .
V: TRBV9
DNA: TGTGCCAGCAGCGTACAAGCGGGGGCTAAGACCCAGTACTTC
CDR3: CASSVQAGAKTQYF

D: TRBD2
J: TRBJ2-7
size: once
V: TRBV7-9
DNA: TGTGCCAGCAGCTTCACTAGCGCCTCCTACGAGCAGTACTTC
CDR3: CASSFTSASYEQYF

D: TRBD2
J: TRBJ2-7
size: .
V: TRBV9
DNA: TGTGCCAGCAGCGTAGGGACCTGGCGGGAGTCCCACGAGCAGTACTTC
CDR3: CASSVGTWRESHEQYF

D: .
J: TRBJ1-2
size: .
V: TRBV29-1
DNA: TGCAGCGTTGAAGCGGTAGATGGCTACACCTTC
CDR3: CSVEAVDGYTF

D: TRBD1
J: TRBJ1-2
size: .
V: TRBV18
DNA: TGTGCCAGCTCACCGTCATGGGACAGGTTGTCCTACACCTTC
CDR3: CASSPSWDRLSYTF

D: .
J: TRBJ2-5
size: .
V: TRBV11-2
DNA: TGTGCCAGCAGCCTTCCGTTGGGGGGAGAGACCCAGTACTTC
CDR3: CASSLPLGGETQYF

D: TRBD2
J: TRBJ2-7
size: few
V: TRBV5-1
DNA: TGCGCCAGCAGCTGGGGACTAGCCGAGACTACCTACGAGCAGTACTTC
CDR3: CASSWGLAETTYEQYF

D: .
J: TRBJ2-5
size: .
V: TRBV14
DNA: TGTGCCAGCAGCCAATTGGGCAGGGGATCGACGGAGACCCAGTACTTC
CDR3: CASSQLGRGSTETQYF

D: .
J: TRBJ1-1
size: once
V: TRBV9
DNA: TGTGCCAGCAGCGTAGACCTGCGATTACAGGGTGAAGCTTTCTTT
CDR3: CASSVDLRLQGEAFF

D: .
J: TRBJ2-1
size: .
V: TRBV24-1
DNA: TGTGCCACCAGTGATTCCCTGGCGGTATCCTACAATGAGCAGTTCTTC
CDR3: CATSDSLAVSYNEQFF

D: TRBD1
J: TRBJ2-5
size: .
V: TRBV15
DNA: TGTGCCACCAGCAGCTGGACAGGGGGCCCCGGGGAGACCCAGTACTTC
CDR3: CATSSWTGGPGETQYF

D: TRBD2
J: TRBJ2-3
size: once
V: TRBV5-5
DNA: TGTGCCAGCAGCTTACCCACCCTCGGTAGCGGGAGTACAGATACGCAGTATTTT
CDR3: CASSLPTLGSGSTDTQYF

D: TRBD2
J: TRBJ2-7
size: .
V: TRBV3-1/TRBV3-2
DNA: TGTGCCAGCAGCCAGCAGCGGGGGGCCTACGAGCAGTACTTC
CDR3: CASSQQRGAYEQYF

D: TRBD2
J: TRBJ2-3
size: .
V: TRBV7-6
DNA: TGTGCCAGCAGCTTGGAACTAGCGGGGGGGCCCCCAGATACGCAGTATTTT
CDR3: CASSLELAGGPPDTQYF

D: .
J: TRBJ2-7
size: .
V: TRBV12-3/TRBV12-4
DNA: TGTGCCAGCAGTCGCATTTTTCCGGTACAGTACTTC
CDR3: CASSRIFPVQYF